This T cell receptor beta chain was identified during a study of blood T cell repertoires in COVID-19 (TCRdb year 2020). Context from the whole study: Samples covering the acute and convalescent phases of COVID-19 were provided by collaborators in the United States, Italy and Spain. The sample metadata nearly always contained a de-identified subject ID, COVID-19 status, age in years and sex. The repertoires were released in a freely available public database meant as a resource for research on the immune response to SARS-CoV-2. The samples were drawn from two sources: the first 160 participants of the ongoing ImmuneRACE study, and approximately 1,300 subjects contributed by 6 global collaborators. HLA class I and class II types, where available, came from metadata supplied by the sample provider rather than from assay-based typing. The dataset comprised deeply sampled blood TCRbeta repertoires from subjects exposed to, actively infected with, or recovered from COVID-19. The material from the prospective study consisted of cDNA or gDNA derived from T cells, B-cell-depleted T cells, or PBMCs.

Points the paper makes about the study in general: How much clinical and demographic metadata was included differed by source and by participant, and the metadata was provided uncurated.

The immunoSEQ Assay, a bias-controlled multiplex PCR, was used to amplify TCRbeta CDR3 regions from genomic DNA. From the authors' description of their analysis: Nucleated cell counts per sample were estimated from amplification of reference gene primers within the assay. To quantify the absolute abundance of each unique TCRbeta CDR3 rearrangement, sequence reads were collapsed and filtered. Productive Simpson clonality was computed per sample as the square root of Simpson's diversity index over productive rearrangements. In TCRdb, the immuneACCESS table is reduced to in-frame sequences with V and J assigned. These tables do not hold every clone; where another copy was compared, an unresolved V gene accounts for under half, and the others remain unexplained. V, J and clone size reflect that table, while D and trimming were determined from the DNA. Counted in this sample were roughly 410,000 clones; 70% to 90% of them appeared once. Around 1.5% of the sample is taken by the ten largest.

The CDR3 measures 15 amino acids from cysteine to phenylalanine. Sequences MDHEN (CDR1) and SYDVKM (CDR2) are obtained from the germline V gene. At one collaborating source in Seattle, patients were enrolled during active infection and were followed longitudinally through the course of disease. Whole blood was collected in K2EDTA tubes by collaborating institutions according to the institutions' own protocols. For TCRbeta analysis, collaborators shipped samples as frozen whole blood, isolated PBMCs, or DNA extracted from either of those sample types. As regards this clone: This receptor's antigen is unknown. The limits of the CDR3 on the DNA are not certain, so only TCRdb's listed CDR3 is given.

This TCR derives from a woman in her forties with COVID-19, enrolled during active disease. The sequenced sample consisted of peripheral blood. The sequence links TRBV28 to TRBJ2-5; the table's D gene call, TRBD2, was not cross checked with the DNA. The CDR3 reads CASSSSGLGGETQYF.